A selection of T cell receptor beta chains follows, all from one sample in a study of blood T cell repertoires in COVID-19. Some clones are missing from TCRdb's copy, which holds only in-frame ones; the method was immunoSEQ multiplex PCR. Here the sample spans about 200,000 clones, roughly 86% being singletons. The sample consisted of peripheral blood. These receptors were obtained from a man aged 55-75 years with acute or convalescent COVID-19. Both conserved end residues are part of each CDR3. The order of the fields is clone size, CDR3 length, V gene, J gene, D gene, CDR3 protein, CDR3 DNA. D genes are given only for firm matches. For some rows the clone size is stated as once, few or many, or as a class when expanded; others skip it.

-	17	TRBV7-2	TRBJ2-5	TRBD2	CASSLVELAGSKETQYF	TGTGCCAGCAGCTTAGTTGAGCTAGCGGGCTCCAAAGAGACCCAGTACTTC
once	13	TRBV5-4	TRBJ2-5	-	CASSLDNQETQYF	TGTGCCAGCAGCTTGGACAACCAAGAGACCCAGTACTTC
-	13	TRBV2	TRBJ1-2	-	CASTPRDYYGYTF	TGTGCCAGCACCCCGAGGGATTACTATGGCTACACCTTC
-	15	TRBV6-4	TRBJ2-2	TRBD2	CASSPTSGGHGELFF	TGTGCCAGCAGCCCGACTAGCGGGGGGCACGGGGAGCTGTTTTTT
-	16	TRBV24-1	TRBJ2-3	-	CATSDPRELGTDTQYF	TGTGCCACCAGTGACCCCAGGGAACTCGGCACAGATACGCAGTATTTT
-	15	TRBV18	TRBJ2-7	TRBD1	CASSPGTGMTYEQYF	TGTGCCAGCTCACCAGGGACAGGGATGACCTACGAGCAGTACTTC
-	15	TRBV11-2	TRBJ2-7	-	CASSSRRAAVLEQYF	TGTGCCAGCAGCTCCCGCCGAGCGGCGGTGTTGGAGCAGTACTTC
-	13	TRBV9	TRBJ2-3	-	CASSVGRTDTQYF	TGTGCCAGCAGCGTGGGCCGGACAGATACGCAGTATTTT
-	16	TRBV7-2	TRBJ1-2	-	CASSLRSGGSVYGYTF	TGTGCCAGCAGCTTAAGGTCGGGGGGGTCGGTCTATGGCTACACCTTC
-	14	TRBV5-5	TRBJ2-7	-	CASSYNRVPYEQYF	TGTGCCAGCAGCTACAACAGGGTACCCTACGAGCAGTACTTC
many	16	TRBV28	TRBJ2-7	-	CASSIVRGTVSYEQYF	TGTGCCAGCAGTATTGTCCGGGGGACAGTGTCCTACGAGCAGTACTTC
-	15	TRBV15	TRBJ2-7	TRBD2	CATSRARGGGYEQYF	TGTGCCACCAGCAGAGCCCGCGGGGGAGGCTACGAGCAGTACTTC
-	13	TRBV6-5	TRBJ1-1	TRBD1	CASGGQGGTEAFF	TGTGCCAGCGGAGGACAGGGGGGCACTGAAGCTTTCTTT
-	16	TRBV2	TRBJ1-3	-	CASSAAGARSGNTIYF	TGTGCCAGCAGTGCTGCTGGGGCCCGCTCTGGAAACACCATATATTTT
-	17	TRBV4-2	TRBJ2-5	TRBD2	CASRKMGAGGAQETQYF	TGTGCCAGCAGGAAGATGGGAGCGGGGGGGGCCCAAGAGACCCAGTACTTC
once	19	TRBV7-2	TRBJ1-5	TRBD1	CASSLAAGQGSSWNQPQHF	TGTGCCAGCAGCTTAGCGGCGGGACAGGGAAGTAGCTGGAATCAGCCCCAGCATTTT
few	14	TRBV19	TRBJ2-3	-	CASRGGVSTDTQYF	TGTGCCAGTAGAGGAGGGGTGAGCACAGATACGCAGTATTTT
once	18	TRBV9	TRBJ2-1	TRBD2	CASSVGSTSGGAYNEQFF	TGTGCCAGCAGCGTAGGATCCACTAGCGGGGGGGCCTACAATGAGCAGTTCTTC
-	14	TRBV9	TRBJ1-2	-	CASSVADTNYGYTF	TGTGCCAGCAGCGTAGCCGACACTAACTATGGCTACACCTTC
-	15	TRBV5-4	TRBJ2-6	-	CASSLQGSGANVLTF	TGTGCCAGCAGCTTACAGGGCTCTGGGGCCAACGTCCTGACTTTC
-	15	TRBV30	TRBJ1-6	TRBD1	CAWSIPQGGNSPLHF	TGTGCCTGGAGTATCCCACAGGGGGGTAATTCACCCCTCCACTTT
-	15	TRBV11-2	TRBJ1-1	TRBD1	CASSLEGQSNTEAFF	TGTGCCAGCAGCTTGGAGGGACAGTCGAACACTGAAGCTTTCTTT
-	14	TRBV19	TRBJ2-7	-	CASSMGGRTYEQYF	TGTGCCAGTAGTATGGGGGGACGGACCTACGAGCAGTACTTC
few	16	TRBV3-1/TRBV3-2	TRBJ2-6	TRBD1	CASLGTGVAGANVLTF	TGTGCCAGCCTGGGCACAGGGGTGGCTGGGGCCAACGTCCTGACTTTC
-	15	TRBV9	TRBJ2-5	-	CASSGPGGGSETQYF	TGTGCCAGCAGCGGCCCAGGTGGAGGGTCGGAGACCCAGTACTTC
-	15	TRBV6-6	TRBJ2-3	-	CASSYGGPSTDTQYF	TGTGCCAGCAGTTATGGTGGGCCCAGCACAGATACGCAGTATTTT
-	15	TRBV11-2	TRBJ1-1	-	CASSSIRGRNTEAFF	TGTGCCAGCAGCTCGATCAGGGGAAGGAACACTGAAGCTTTCTTT
once	12	TRBV25-1	TRBJ1-2	-	CASSEWGGGYTF	TGTGCCAGCAGTGAGTGGGGGGGTGGCTACACCTTC
-	14	TRBV5-4	TRBJ1-1	-	CASSLDPGPAEAFF	TGTGCCAGCAGCTTGGACCCAGGGCCAGCTGAAGCTTTCTTT
-	16	TRBV11-2	TRBJ1-3	-	CASSLRQAISGNTIYF	TGTGCCAGCAGCCTTAGACAGGCGATCTCTGGAAACACCATATATTTT
-	13	TRBV12-3/TRBV12-4	TRBJ2-5	-	CASSPDYQETQYF	TGTGCCAGCAGTCCCGACTATCAAGAGACCCAGTACTTC
-	19	TRBV14	TRBJ2-1	-	CASSPTGLERSLGYNEQFF	TGTGCCAGCAGCCCTACAGGGTTGGAGCGGTCCCTCGGGTACAATGAGCAGTTCTTC
once	16	TRBV7-8	TRBJ2-7	TRBD1	CASSLEWGQGTYEQYF	TGTGCCAGCAGCTTAGAGTGGGGACAGGGTACCTACGAGCAGTACTTC
-	17	TRBV4-1	TRBJ2-3	-	CASSQDPSFESDDTQYF	TGCGCCAGCAGCCAAGATCCTAGCTTCGAGTCGGACGATACGCAGTATTTT
once	15	TRBV11-1	TRBJ2-1	TRBD1	CASSFIGQGAHEQFF	TGTGCCAGCAGCTTCATAGGACAGGGGGCCCATGAGCAGTTCTTC
-	11	TRBV19	TRBJ1-2	-	CASSTGYGYTF	TGTGCCAGTAGTACAGGTTATGGCTACACCTTC
once	14	TRBV11-2	TRBJ2-6	-	CASSLASGANVLTF	TGTGCCAGCAGTCTGGCATCTGGGGCCAACGTCCTGACTTTC
once	15	TRBV11-2	TRBJ2-7	-	CASSPTGRGTYEQYF	TGTGCCAGCAGCCCTACAGGGAGGGGAACCTACGAGCAGTACTTC
few	18	TRBV10-2	TRBJ1-6	TRBD1	CASSFNRTGPSYNSPLHF	TGCGCCAGCAGTTTCAATCGGACAGGGCCGAGTTATAATTCACCCCTCCACTTT
-	16	TRBV5-1	TRBJ1-3	TRBD1	CASSLSGTGAGNTIYF	TGCGCCAGCAGCTTATCCGGGACAGGGGCTGGAAACACCATATATTTT
-	16	TRBV5-5	TRBJ1-4	-	CASSKGGGTYQEKLFF	TGTGCCAGCAGCAAAGGGGGGGGGACATACCAAGAAAAACTGTTTTTT
-	15	TRBV5-5	TRBJ1-2	TRBD1	CASSLMPGQEYGYTF	TGTGCCAGCAGCCTGATGCCGGGACAGGAGTATGGCTACACCTTC
-	13	TRBV19	TRBJ1-2	-	CASSIGREAGYTF	TGTGCCAGTAGTATAGGGAGGGAAGCTGGCTACACCTTC
once	15	TRBV9	TRBJ2-3	TRBD2	CASSPSGVLPDTQYF	TGTGCCAGCAGCCCGAGCGGGGTCCTCCCAGATACGCAGTATTTT
-	15	TRBV5-6	TRBJ1-3	-	CASSGTGSSGNTIYF	TGTGCCAGCAGCGGTACAGGGAGCTCTGGAAACACCATATATTTT
-	12	TRBV4-1	TRBJ2-7	TRBD2	CASSQDRGGQYF	TGCGCCAGCAGCCAAGACCGCGGGGGGCAGTACTTC
-	17	TRBV7-4	TRBJ1-6	-	CMPAGGPAAGYNSPLHF	TGTATGCCGGCGGGCGGCCCTGCGGCCGGCTATAATTCACCCCTCCACTTT
-	17	TRBV6-2/TRBV6-3	TRBJ2-7	TRBD1	CASSFTPGQMGRYEQYF	TGTGCCAGCAGTTTTACCCCGGGACAGATGGGCCGGTACGAGCAGTACTTC
-	14	TRBV4-3	TRBJ1-2	-	CASSQEFEGVGYTF	TGCGCCAGCAGCCAAGAATTCGAGGGGGTCGGCTACACCTTC
-	16	TRBV4-3	TRBJ1-6	-	CASSQDRNWSNSPLHF	TGCGCCAGCAGCCAAGATAGAAACTGGAGTAATTCACCCCTCCACTTT
-	11	TRBV3-1/TRBV3-2	TRBJ2-4	-	CASSFRSFQYF	TGTGCCAGCAGCTTCCGGAGCTTTCAGTACTTC
-	15	TRBV19	TRBJ2-5	TRBD2	CASSTGLAGAETQYF	TGTGCCAGTAGTACGGGACTAGCGGGGGCAGAGACCCAGTACTTC
-	13	TRBV5-6	TRBJ1-1	TRBD1	CASSLVTGSSHFF	TGTGCCAGCAGCTTGGTGACAGGGAGTTCGCATTTCTTT
once	14	TRBV5-5	TRBJ2-6	-	CASSLYSGANVLTF	TGTGCCAGCAGCTTATACTCTGGGGCCAACGTCCTGACTTTC
-	16	TRBV10-1	TRBJ2-3	-	CASSPGTGSGTDTQYF	TGCGCCAGCAGTCCCGGCACCGGGTCTGGCACAGATACGCAGTATTTT